The T cell receptor beta chain under discussion was sequenced for a study of T cells after yellow fever vaccination (dated by TCRdb to between 2018 and 2021). Background for the entire study: The SMART-Seq v4 Ultra Low Input RNA kit was used to prepare libraries from fractions with low cell numbers. To follow T-cell clones before and after both primary and booster YFV17D yellow fever vaccination, bulk TCR alpha and beta repertoires underwent longitudinal sequencing. The cohort comprised two healthy male donors, one aged 18 to 30 and one aged 30 to 40 years. Blood was collected at multiple timepoints before and after primary and secondary immunization, and bulk PBMC replicates and cell subsets were isolated.

Broader findings and caveats from the paper: The secondary T-cell response was found to be weaker but faster than the primary response, with a peak reached on day 5 rather than on day 15. Only two donors were included in the study, so the extent to which the findings can be generalized is limited. After the booster, most of the clones that had expanded following primary vaccination were detected again (roughly 97% of CD4 and 80% to 90% of CD8), which suggests that memory was broadly maintained. A small fraction of clonotypes appeared in both the CD4 and CD8 compartments, likely as a result of convergent recombination. FACS-sorted repertoires could contain abundant contaminating clonotypes from the bulk population, so computational filtering was required.

Explained via the paper, the treatment or condition label denotes: live attenuated yellow fever vaccine strain. At each blood-draw timepoint, two biological replicates of bulk PBMCs were collected. A standard Ficoll-Paque protocol was used to isolate PBMCs from peripheral blood. TriZol was used to extract RNA from bulk PBMCs, from CD4 and CD8 fractions, and from dextramer-positive and dextramer-negative fractions. Counted from cysteine to phenylalanine, this CDR3 has 15 amino acids. Only CDR3 DNA is held: 45 bases, read in frame from base 1. From V the trimming removes 3 bases and from J it removes 2 bases, while the gene matches leave 6 bases of the junction unaccounted for. Taken from the germline V gene, the CDR1 and CDR2 loops are SGHRS and YFSETQ. Of note for this clonotype: Its binding antigen is unknown. No clone much larger than this one lies a single base away; base qualities are absent.

TCR cDNA was synthesized by 5'RACE template switching, through which a universal primer site and unique molecular identifiers were introduced. Priming for cDNA synthesis came from both the TCR alpha and TCR beta constant segments. Library amplification used two PCR steps, and the second PCR step added sample barcodes and sequencing adapters. Sequencing of libraries was performed on Illumina HiSeq 2500 (2x100 bp) or NovaSeq (2x150 bp). The paper's data handling went like this. MIGEC was used to demultiplex reads and collapse the reads into UMI consensus sequences, and MiXCR was used for V(D)J alignment. Using edgeR on replicate PBMC samples, clonotypes were called vaccine-responding if FDR was below 0.01 and the log2 fold change was above 5 up to day 15. Bulk clonotypes were assigned CD4 or CD8 identity according to which sequenced CD4 or CD8 repertoire held them at higher abundance. TCRdb cleaned the public reads at Q25 with fastp, built clones with MiXCR and kept in-frame beta chains. One record per CDR3 amino acid sequence lists the most common genes and DNA. Here the V and J calls rest on TCRdb's processing, not on the authors' analysis. The sample profile shows almost 600,000 distinct CDR3 sequences; approximately 15% of them were found once. The ten biggest clones cover about an eighth of the sample.

This chain joins TRBV5-1 to TRBJ2-7; 9 junctional bases match TRBD2. The material was PBMCs, obtained on the day of the yellow fever booster vaccination. This TCR was recovered from a man aged 25-45 years who received the YFV17D yellow fever vaccine. In nucleotides, the sequence is TGCGCCAGCAGCTCCTCTAGCGGGACGACCTACGAGCAGTACTTC. This gives the protein CASSSSSGTTYEQYF.